This is a list of T cell receptor beta chains from one sample in a study of control samples from healthy donors and cancer patients. Assay used: immunoSEQ multiplex PCR; TCRdb lists only in-frame clones, some missing. The repertoire has 150,000 to 200,000 clones, roughly 94% of them found once; the top ten carry more than 8%. The sequenced sample consisted of blood. These receptors all come from a woman aged 40 to 50 in good health. Each CDR3 is given with its conserved first and last residue.

>TRBJ1-1|TRBV29-1
CSVEDRGRGGSEAFF
>TRBJ1-3|TRBV13
CASSLGVVPVSGNTIYF
>TRBJ2-7|TRBV5-1
CASSLGPKNYEQYF
>TRBJ1-2|TRBV5-6
CASSLEDRNYGYTF
>TRBJ1-2|TRBV29-1
CSVESRYGYTF
>TRBJ2-3|TRBV19
CASSSLAGRSDTQYF
>TRBJ2-1|TRBV7-2
CASSLSVASGRDEQFF
>TRBJ2-7|TRBV15
CATSRHKTSITYEQYF
>TRBJ1-2|TRBV29-1
CSVVWGAYGYTF
>TRBJ2-3|TRBV28
CASSFIDTQYF
>TRBJ2-7|TRBV3-1/TRBV3-2
CASRADRGYEQYF
>TRBJ2-1|TRBV11-2
CASSPMGTSGRAQQFF
>TRBJ1-2|TRBV29-1
CSVAVQGYGYTF
>TRBJ2-5|TRBV15
CATSREKQRGETQYF
>TRBJ2-1|TRBV15
CATSRDSVIRDRNNEQFF
>TRBJ1-1|TRBV7-2
CASSLSGGSYTEAFF
>TRBJ2-7|TRBV11-2
CASSLDRVSSYEQYF
>TRBJ1-3|TRBV10-3
CAISESLSSGNTIYF
>TRBJ1-5|TRBV2
CASTVPGEGQPQHF
>TRBJ2-1|TRBV29-1
CSVEGLAGGINEQFF
>TRBJ1-1|TRBV7-3
CASSSGTANTKAFF
>TRBJ1-1|TRBV12-3/TRBV12-4
CASSLSVREAFF
>TRBJ1-5|TRBV18
CASSPGRGGGQPQHF
>TRBJ1-2|TRBV12-3/TRBV12-4
CASSRDRARGYTF
>TRBJ1-2|TRBV9
CASSVDVRGGLSGYTF
>TRBJ2-2|TRBV6-1
CASGGTANTGELFF
>TRBJ1-2|TRBV4-1
CASSQVGQNYGYTF
>TRBJ2-2|TRBV2
CASLPNTGELFF
>TRBJ2-7|TRBV28
CASSSQGLYEQYF
>TRBJ1-2|TRBV4-3
CASSFTQAGAPGYTF
>TRBJ2-5|TRBV19
CASSMTIQETQYF
>TRBJ1-5|TRBV27
CASSLLVAGQPQHF
>TRBJ1-1|TRBV6-2/TRBV6-3
CASSYSGGSTEAFF
>TRBJ2-7|TRBV4-1
CASSHPTATSGPPEQYF
>TRBJ1-1|TRBV27
CASSLNRVGSEAFF
>TRBJ2-5|TRBV4-3
CASSQEVAPGNIETQYF
>TRBJ1-3|TRBV7-9
CASSEEQGWGNTIYF
>TRBJ1-2|TRBV6-5
CASSYSGLYYGYTF
>TRBJ1-2|TRBV2
CASSKPNQNYGYTF
>TRBJ1-2|TRBV7-2
CASSLVLSGDGYTF
>TRBJ1-2|TRBV29-1
CSVGQESNYGYTF
>TRBJ1-1|TRBV2
CARASGKHTEAFF
>TRBJ1-5|TRBV2
CASSYSNQPQHF
>TRBJ1-2|TRBV6-5
CASSYRAGTGTGYTF
>TRBJ2-7|TRBV6-5
CAAARGVEQYF
>TRBJ2-1|TRBV5-4
CASSLGGTADEQFF
>TRBJ2-3|TRBV5-4
CASSPGLGQGTDTQYF
>TRBJ2-2|TRBV10-3
CAISEHGTSGANTGELFF
>TRBJ1-3|TRBV9
CASSVAHPGQGNSGNTIYF